The subject of this entry is one T cell receptor beta chain. Its antigen is undetermined. The data derive from a study of T cell responses to AZD1222 COVID-19 vaccine. Study-wide results and limits: Baseline antibody screening turned up just six or seven seropositive AZD1222 recipients.

Data came from immunoSEQ multiplex PCR; TCRdb stores just in-frame clones and leaves some out. Among 55,000 to 85,000 clones listed, 84% were seen once. Deletions cut 1 base from V and 5 bases from J, with 15 bases between. The germline gives CDR1 MGHRA, CDR2 YSYEKL. CDR3 length: 16 residues. This sequence originates from an adult in good health. The chain carries TRBV4-1 and TRBJ1-5; possible D gene TRBD1, 5 bases. The sequencing here drew on peripheral blood, taken on day 0 of AZD1222 vaccination. This CDR3 is CASSQVTGGVDQPQHF. The DNA for the CDR3 is TGCGCCAGCAGCCAAGTCACCGGGGGTGTTGATCAGCCCCAGCATTTT.